The 17 T cell receptor beta chains presented below share a single source sample, sequenced in a study of spatial heterogeneity in lung cancer. General study results and limits: The study found that expanded intratumoral alpha and beta TCR counts tracked tumor mutation counts.

Via MiXCR, TCRdb re-called the 5' RACE reads, giving one row per CDR3 protein. The sample holds approximately 25,000 distinct CDR3 sequences; approximately 10% are singletons and the top ten take roughly 8%. These receptors have no known antigen. The time point: sample taken at primary tumor resection. Sequencing was performed on lung tumor tissue, taken at surgery. These receptor sequences come from a male donor with early-stage non-small cell lung cancer.

This clonotype was picked up many times. The rearrangement joins TRBV9 to TRBJ1-5; 10 bases are shared with TRBD1. Germline lookup yields CDR1 SGDLS and CDR2 YYNGEE. This CDR3 comprises 16 residues. The ends lost 1 base at V and 6 bases at J; junction bases unmatched: 7. The CDR3 DNA sequence: TGTGCCAGCAGCGTATGGGACAGGGGAAGGGGTCAGCCCCAGCATTTT. It yields the protein CASSVWDRGRGQPQHF.

A few counts support this clonotype. CDR3 nucleotide sequence: TGTGCCAGCAGCTCGGCGCCGGATTTGTCGGAACTGTTTTTT. Protein: CASSSAPDLSELFF. The rearrangement links TRBV7-9 to TRBJ1-4; D is uncertain. This CDR3 comprises 14 residues. V lost 4 bases and J 12 bases, leaving 18 bases between the germline ends. The germline CDR1 and CDR2 sequences are SEHNR and FQNEAQ (reference sequence).

This clonotype was seen a handful of times. J is TRBJ2-7 and V is TRBV28; the D is unclear. Germline-derived CDR1 and CDR2 are MDHEN and SYDVKM. The CDR3 consists of 12 residues. Trimming pared 2 bases from V and 5 bases from J, leaving 7 bases between. The CDR3 nucleotides are TGTGCCAGCAGTTTACTAAAAAACGAGCAGTACTTC. Translation: CASSLLKNEQYF.

As to this clonotype: A much larger clone sits a single nucleotide away, making a read error possible. The chain recombines TRBV7-2 with TRBJ2-1; D gene uncertain. V was clipped by 5 bases and J by 3 bases, with 8 bases between them. The CDR3 extends over 13 amino acids. In germline, CDR1 is SGHTA, CDR2 FQGNSA. CDR3 bases: TGTGCCAGCAGCATCCCCTTCTACAATGAGCAGTTCTTC. It yields the protein CASSIPFYNEQFF.

This clonotype was recorded at least ten times. The J gene is TRBJ2-3, the V gene TRBV9; D gene unclear. The CDR3 contains 13 residues. Germline values: CDR1 SGDLS, CDR2 YYNGEE. V dropped 0 bases and J dropped 4 bases, with 6 bases sitting between them. This CDR3 reads CASSVGVADTQYF. The CDR3 nucleotides are TGTGCCAGCAGCGTAGGGGTCGCAGATACGCAGTATTTT. Supplemented by reference TRBV9 and TRBJ2-3, the full variable domain reads DSGVTQTPKHLITATGQRVTLRCSPRSGDLSVYWYQQSLDQGLQFLIQYYNGEERAKGNILERFSAQQFPDLHSELNLSSLELGDSALYFCASSVGVADTQYFGPGTRLTVL.

This clonotype appeared many times. This chain uses TRBV6-2 or TRBV6-3 with TRBJ2-2; D might be TRBD1 (6 bases). The V and J ends lost 5 bases and 5 bases respectively, with 9 bases between them. The CDR3 spans 13 residues. Germline CDR1 is MNHEY and CDR2 is SVGEGT. The CDR3 sequence: CASSPGVTGELFF. The CDR3 coding sequence is TGTGCCAGCAGTCCAGGGGTAACCGGGGAGCTGTTTTTT.

This clonotype was counted ten times or more. The V and J genes are TRBV20-1 and TRBJ2-1, with D possibly matching TRBD1 (6 bases). The ends were cut back, 6 bases at V and 0 bases at J, with 9 bases in the middle. CDR3 length equals 13 residues. Germline CDR1 reads DFQATT; CDR2 reads SNEGSKA (reference sequence). The CDR3 reads CSATGNSYNEQFF. The CDR3 region has the DNA TGCAGTGCAACAGGGAACTCCTACAATGAGCAGTTCTTC.

In its sample, this clonotype was seen many times. The gene calls are TRBV28 and TRBJ2-1; 9 bases are shared with TRBD1. CDR1 MDHEN and CDR2 SYDVKM come from the germline V gene. The V segment lost 5 bases and the J segment 8 bases; nucleotides outside the gene matches: 19. This CDR3 has 18 amino acids. CDR3 loop: CASSRDRVFSWVGDEQFF. In DNA, the CDR3 is TGTGCCAGCAGTCGGGACAGGGTTTTTTCCTGGGTCGGGGATGAGCAGTTCTTC.

This clonotype was found many times. The chain joins TRBV5-4 to TRBJ2-7, with D tentatively TRBD1 (6 bases). The V gene lost 4 bases and the J gene lost 6 bases, with 11 bases spanning the gap. Germline assignment: CDR1 SGHNT and CDR2 YYREEE (reference sequence). This CDR3 contains 12 residues. CDR3 loop: CASSNGQTEQYF. CDR3 nucleotides: TGTGCCAGCAGCAACGGACAGACCGAGCAGTACTTC.

This chain uses TRBV5-4 with TRBJ2-2, with 10 bases that match TRBD2. The CDR3 length is 15 residues. Trimming took 6 bases from V and 7 from J; bases not matched to a gene: 9. Looked up from germline, CDR1 is SGHNT and CDR2 is YYREEE (reference sequence). The CDR3 nucleotides read TGTGCCAGCAAAAGAGCGGGAGGGCGTAACGGGGAGCTGTTTTTT. Translating gives CASKRAGGRNGELFF.

This clonotype has a count of ten or more. The genes are TRBV5-4 and TRBJ2-3; TRBD2 agrees at 8 bases. Germline lookup yields CDR1 SGHNT and CDR2 YYREEE (reference sequence). The trim removed 0 bases at V and 4 bases at J, leaving 7 bases unmatched. The CDR3 sequence is 16 residues long. CDR3 residues: CASSLVPAREADTQYF. DNA for the CDR3: TGTGCCAGCAGCTTGGTACCAGCGCGGGAGGCAGATACGCAGTATTTT.

This clonotype was observed a handful of times. This rearrangement joins TRBV6-5 to TRBJ2-5; 8 bases line up with TRBD2. The CDR3 is made up of 17 amino acids. The V gene end was trimmed by 4 bases and the J gene end by 0 bases; junction bases not matched to a gene: 10. Germline CDR1 is MNHEY and CDR2 is SVGAGI. CDR3 residues: CASSSPAAGGYQETQYF. CDR3 DNA: TGTGCCAGCAGTTCCCCGGCCGCGGGGGGATACCAAGAGACCCAGTACTTC.

This clonotype was recorded many times. The V and J genes are TRBV7-2 and TRBJ1-2; 9 nucleotides agree with TRBD1. This CDR3 is 15 amino acids long. V dropped 3 bases and J dropped 8; count of bases not matched to a gene: 10. Looked up from germline, CDR1 is SGHTA and CDR2 is FQGNSA. The CDR3 sequence is CASSLGTGLVGGYTF. The DNA of the CDR3 is TGTGCCAGCAGCTTGGGGACAGGGCTGGTTGGGGGCTACACCTTC. Full variable domain (missing parts from reference TRBV7-2 and TRBJ1-2): GAGVSQSPSNKVTEKGKDVELRCDPISGHTALYWYRQSLGQGLEFLIYFQGNSAPDKSGLPSDRFSAERTGGSVSTLTIQRTQQEDSAVYLCASSLGTGLVGGYTFGSGTRLTVV.

This clonotype came up many times. J is TRBJ2-2 and V is TRBV9; the D is unclear. Germline CDR1 reads SGDLS; CDR2 reads YYNGEE. V shed 1 base and J shed 2 bases, with 3 bases lying between them. This CDR3 has 13 residues. CDR3 in amino acids: CASSVFNTGELFF. The CDR3 bases are TGTGCCAGCAGCGTATTCAACACCGGGGAGCTGTTTTTT.

This clonotype was seen repeatedly, ten times or more. J is TRBJ1-1 and V is TRBV7-3, with 7 bases fitting TRBD1. The V segment lost 2 bases and the J segment 5 bases; nucleotides outside the gene matches: 8. Per germline, CDR1 SGHTA and CDR2 FQGTGA. The CDR3 loop spans 15 amino acids. Written as DNA, the CDR3 is TGTGCCAGCAGCTTATTGCCGACAGGGCGGACTGAAGCTTTCTTT. Protein sequence: CASSLLPTGRTEAFF.

This clonotype was detected many times. The rearrangement links TRBV28 to TRBJ1-1; weak D call: TRBD1 (5 bases). Trimming took off 4 bases at V and 4 bases at J, with 16 bases between the two ends. The CDR3 has 15 amino acids. In germline, CDR1 is MDHEN, CDR2 SYDVKM. CDR3 coding DNA: TGTGCCAGCAGTTCAGACACGAAGGGGAGCACTGAAGCTTTCTTT. Its translation: CASSSDTKGSTEAFF.

This clonotype occurred many times. The gene calls are TRBV5-1 and TRBJ2-5; maybe TRBD2 (5 bases). CDR3 length: 12 residues. CDR1 SGHRS and CDR2 YFSETQ come from the germline V gene. V was pared by 5 bases and J by 2 bases, with 7 bases between. As DNA, the CDR3 is TGCGCCAGCAGGAGGGCGCAAGAGACCCAGTACTTC. As protein: CASRRAQETQYF.